This entry is about one T cell receptor beta chain. What it binds is not known. This entry belongs to a study of OX40 agonist ivuxolimab in advanced cancers. Study in general: Partial responses occurred in Three dose-escalation patients, one with hepatocellular carcinoma and two with cutaneous melanoma. Findings of the study overall: CD8+ T cells showed, on average, more clonal expansion than CD4+ cells.

Method: immunoSEQ multiplex PCR; TCRdb's copy keeps in-frame clones and lacks some. The sample shows roughly 92,000 clones, 90% of them seen only once. Source: CD4+ or CD8+ T cells sorted from blood, taken in a trial of the OX40 agonist ivuxolimab. The TCR was taken from an adult with an advanced solid tumor such as melanoma, head and neck, liver or kidney cancer.

The CDR3 bases are TGTGCCAGCAGTGTTTCTACACAGCGGGAGATGTACAATGAGCAGTTCTTC. It codes for CASSVSTQREMYNEQFF. The rearrangement joins TRBV6-1 to TRBJ2-1; 8 bases are a match to TRBD2. This CDR3 region has 17 residues. Per the germline V gene, CDR1 is MNHNS and CDR2 is SASEGT. With V trimmed by 4 bases and J by 4 bases, 12 bases remained unmatched.